This entry is about one T cell receptor beta chain. Survey-level resolution applied to immunoSEQ assay v3.0. Here immunoSEQ multiplex PCR was the method, and the copy in TCRdb shows in-frame clones only, minus some. Altogether about 39,000 clones are present, approximately 80% being singletons, with the ten largest covering about 6%. The data derive from a study of long-term antiretroviral therapy in people with HIV. The CDR3 is 16 residues long. V gave up 0 bases and J gave up 3 bases, with 14 bases separating them. Germline assignment: CDR1 LGHNA and CDR2 YSLEER. The sequence came from a young man with HIV. The rearrangement links TRBV4-3 to TRBJ1-1; the D is unclear. The input for sequencing was unsorted PBMCs, taken 0.6 years after starting antiretroviral therapy. The CDR3 nucleotides read TGCGCCAGCAGCCAAGACACCCCTCTCTCGGACACTGAAGCTTTCTTT. Amino acids: CASSQDTPLSDTEAFF.